This T cell receptor beta chain was sequenced in a study of blood T cell repertoires in COVID-19. The study drew participants aged 18 to 89 years from 20 to 30 US areas. Self-reported history from a screening survey and questionnaire set each donor's cohort. The ends lost 5 bases at V and 0 bases at J; junction bases unmatched: 3. CDR3 length equals 14 residues. In germline, CDR1 is GTSNPN, CDR2 SVGIG (reference sequence). Authors' processing steps: Estimated nucleated cell counts came from reference gene primer amplification. Libraries were prepared by immunoSEQ multiplex PCR; TCRdb keeps only in-frame clonotypes and omits some of them. D and trimming were read from the DNA, whereas the V and J calls and clone size are those reported in that table. The profile shows some 390,000 clones, 85% to 90% of them singletons.

The source material was PBMCs or T cells enriched from blood (not recorded which). The sequence came from a man younger than 45 who had recovered from COVID-19. This rearrangement joins TRBV30 to TRBJ1-5; 8 bases fit TRBD1. DNA of the CDR3: TGTGCCTGGTCCAGGGGGCTTAGCAATCAGCCCCAGCATTTT. This codes for CAWSRGLSNQPQHF.